The clone carrying this TCR beta chain appeared a few times. The antigen remains undetermined. These data belong to a study of T cells in Graves' hyperthyroidism and ophthalmopathy. Notes on the study in general: Blood also carried most thyroid clonotypes expanded above 0.001. Model output signaled ophthalmopathy a median roughly 6 months ahead of onset.

Uncontrolled infection, other autoimmune disease, pregnancy or lactation led to exclusion. Each 10 ml fresh peripheral blood draw supplied the PBMCs. RNA transcripts were the template for amplifying TCR beta CDR3 regions. Using the HTBI primer set, a first-round RT-PCR was run on the TCR CDR3. TCRdb reanalysed the multiplex PCR reads using MiXCR and keeps one entry per CDR3 protein. The table lists more than 450,000 distinct CDR3 sequences, around 20% of them singletons, with roughly 50% in the top ten. The origin of this receptor is a man aged 35-49 years with Graves' ophthalmopathy. Sequences were obtained from blood.

CDR3 residues: CASSQGLPPRGNSPLHF. The CDR3 nucleotides read TGTGCCAGCAGCCAAGGATTGCCCCCACGGGGTAATTCACCCCTCCACTTT. This chain connects TRBV3-1 to TRBJ1-6; D ambiguous. The germline V gene encodes CDR1 LGHDT and CDR2 YNNKEL (reference sequence). V gave up 1 base and J gave up 6 bases, with 16 bases separating them. The CDR3 is 17 amino acids. The full variable domain, in which reference TRBV3-1 and TRBJ1-6 provide the parts outside the CDR3, is DTAVSQTPKYLVTQMGNDKSIKCEQNLGHDTMYWYKQDSKKFLKIMFSYNNKELIINETVPNRFSPKSPDKAHLNLHINSLELGDSAVYFCASSQGLPPRGNSPLHFGNGTRLTVT.